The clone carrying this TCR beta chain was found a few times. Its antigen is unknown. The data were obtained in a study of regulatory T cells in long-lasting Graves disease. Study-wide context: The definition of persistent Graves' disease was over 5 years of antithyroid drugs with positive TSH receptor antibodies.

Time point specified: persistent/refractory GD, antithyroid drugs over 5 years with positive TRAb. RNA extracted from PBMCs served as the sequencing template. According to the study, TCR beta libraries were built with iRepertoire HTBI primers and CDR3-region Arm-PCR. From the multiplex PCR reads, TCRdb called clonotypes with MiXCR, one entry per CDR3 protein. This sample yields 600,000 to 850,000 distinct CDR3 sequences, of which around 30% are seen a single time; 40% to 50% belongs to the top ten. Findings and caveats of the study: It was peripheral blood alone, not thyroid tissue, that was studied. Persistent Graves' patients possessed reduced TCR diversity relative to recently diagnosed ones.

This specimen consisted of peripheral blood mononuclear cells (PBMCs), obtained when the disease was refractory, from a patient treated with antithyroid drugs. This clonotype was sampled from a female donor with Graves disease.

CDR3 residues: CASSMGGTLMNTEAFF. The CDR3 DNA reads as TGTGCCAGCAGTATGGGAGGGACCCTAATGAACACTGAAGCTTTCTTT. This rearrangement joins TRBV12-3 or TRBV12-4 to TRBJ1-1; possible D gene TRBD1, 5 bases. V lost 5 bases and J lost 0, with 16 bases in between. This CDR3 has 16 amino acids.